The clone carrying this T cell receptor (beta chain) was found a few times. This entry is derived from a study of beta chain features in type 1 diabetes. Since all of the isolated RNA was reverse transcribed, expressed TCRB transcripts were what got sequenced. The method was immunoSEQ multiplex PCR; TCRdb's version includes in-frame clones alone and lacks a portion of them. The sample consists of 400,000 to 500,000 clones, approximately 14% of them appearing once. Trimming pared 2 bases from V and 8 bases from J, leaving 11 bases between. There are 13 residues in the CDR3. From germline, CDR1 is LGHNT and CDR2 FRNRAP.

The sequenced sample was naive CD4+ T cells from blood. The rearrangement uses TRBV12-5 and TRBJ2-3; D gene uncertain. This TCR came from a young man in good health. The CDR3 DNA is TGTGCTAGTGGTTTGCCTCTGCTTGGTACGCAGTATTTT. It yields the protein CASGLPLLGTQYF.